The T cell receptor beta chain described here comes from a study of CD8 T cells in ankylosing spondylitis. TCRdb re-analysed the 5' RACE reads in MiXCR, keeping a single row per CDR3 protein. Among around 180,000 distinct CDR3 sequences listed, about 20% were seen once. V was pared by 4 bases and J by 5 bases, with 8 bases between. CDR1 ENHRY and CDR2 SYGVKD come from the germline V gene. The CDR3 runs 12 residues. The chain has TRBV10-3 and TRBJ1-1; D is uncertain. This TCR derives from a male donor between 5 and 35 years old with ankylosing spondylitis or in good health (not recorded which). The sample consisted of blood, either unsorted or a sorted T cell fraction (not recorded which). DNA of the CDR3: TGTGCCATCAGTGGCCAGAAAACTGAAGCTTTCTTT. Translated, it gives CAISGQKTEAFF.